This T cell receptor (beta chain) was sequenced during a study of T cell changes during pregnancy in multiple sclerosis. Trimming took off 10 bases at V and 7 bases at J, with 14 bases between the two ends. CDR1 and CDR2 from the germline V gene are SGHRS and YFSETQ. CDR3 length: 11 amino acids. Some clones are missing from TCRdb's copy, which holds only in-frame ones; the method was immunoSEQ multiplex PCR. Among around 33,000 clones listed, about 89% were seen once. The rearrangement uses TRBV5-1 and TRBJ1-2, with TRBD1 as a possible D gene (5 bases). The sequenced sample was CD8+ T cells from peripheral blood mononuclear cells, obtained before pregnancy. The receptor comes from a female donor with multiple sclerosis, enrolled in a pregnancy study. CDR3 loop: CACSEGFGYTF. The CDR3 coding sequence is TGCGCCTGTTCGGAGGGGTTTGGCTACACCTTC.